The clone carrying this T cell receptor (beta chain) was seen at least ten times. Its specificity is not known. These data belong to a study of T cells in Graves' hyperthyroidism and ophthalmopathy. Enrolled ophthalmopathy patients presented with a Clinical Activity Score of at least 3, a NOSPECS grade of at least 4, and disease duration under 3 months. Whole-study findings and limits: Researchers report that a 13 V-J model separated ophthalmopathy from stable hyperthyroidism. Blood also carried most thyroid clonotypes expanded above 0.001.

RNA transcripts gave rise to amplified TCR beta CDR3 regions. Using the HTBI primer set, a first-round RT-PCR was run on the TCR CDR3. TCRdb independently ran MiXCR on the multiplex PCR reads; one entry per CDR3 protein. The data hold 350,000 to 450,000 distinct CDR3 sequences, with around 15% observed a single time. CDR1 is SGHAT and CDR2 is FQNNGV in the germline V gene. The length of the CDR3 is 15 residues. J lost 6 bases, V lost 5 bases, and 10 bases had no gene match. The origin of this receptor is a man aged 50-60 years with Graves' ophthalmopathy. The specimen was blood. V and J are TRBV11-2 and TRBJ2-1, with TRBD2 matching 7 bases. The CDR3 nucleotides are TGTGCCAGCAGCGCCTCTGGGGGGAGGGGCAATGAGCAGTTCTTC. It codes for CASSASGGRGNEQFF. Supplemented by reference TRBV11-2 and TRBJ2-1, the full variable domain reads EAGVAQSPRYKIIEKRQSVAFWCNPISGHATLYWYQQILGQGPKLLIQFQNNGVVDDSQLPKDRFSAERLKGVDSTLKIQPAKLEDSAVYLCASSASGGRGNEQFFGPGTRLTVL.